This T cell receptor beta chain was captured by sequencing in a study of T cell responses to AZD1222 COVID-19 vaccine. General study points: Across the whole spike, CD4 TCRs peaked at regions 160-218 and 743-854.

The method was immunoSEQ multiplex PCR; TCRdb's version includes in-frame clones alone and lacks a portion of them. The sample has 150,000 to 200,000 clones, about 92% seen once. As for this clone: Its antigen is undetermined.

Germline CDR1 SGHNT, CDR2 YYREEE (reference sequence). The CDR3 totals 14 residues. V shed 4 bases and J 4 bases; nucleotides not matched to a gene: 3. The sequencing used peripheral blood, collected 28 days after the second AZD1222 dose. V is TRBV5-4 and J is TRBJ1-2; the match to TRBD1 covers 11 bases. This clonotype was sampled from an adult who received the AZD1222 COVID-19 vaccine. The CDR3 DNA reads TGTGCCAGCAGCCCGGACAGGGGGCTCTATGGCTACACCTTC. Its translation: CASSPDRGLYGYTF.